Below, 18 T cell receptor beta chains from the same sample are listed, as sequenced in a study of T cells expressing NK-cell markers. TCRdb re-called the 5' RACE reads, yielding one record per CDR3 amino acid sequence without DNA. Its table lists around 260,000 distinct CDR3 sequences. What was sequenced was blood T cells: a sorted CD56 or NKG2C T cell subset, CD4+ or CD8+ T cells, or bulk PBMC T cells (not recorded which). Receptors originate from a woman aged 18 to 75 in good health.

The chain uses TRBV20-1 and TRBJ2-3; as DNA is missing, the TRBD1 call by TCRdb cannot be tested. The CDR3 is made up of 13 amino acids. Per germline, CDR1 DFQATT and CDR2 SNEGSKA (reference sequence). CDR3 loop: CSGVRQGVDTQYF.

The V call is TRBV10-3, the J call TRBJ2-5; TCRdb's D call of TRBD2 is untestable without DNA. Germline loops: CDR1 ENHRY, CDR2 SYGVKD. The CDR3 consists of 17 residues. The CDR3 sequence: CAISESLAGVTQETQYF.

CDR3 residues: CASISGATGELFF. The chain combines TRBV5-1 with TRBJ2-2; as DNA is missing, the TRBD1 call by TCRdb cannot be tested. The CDR3 consists of 13 residues. CDR1 and CDR2 from the germline V gene are SGHRS and YFSETQ. Supplemented by reference TRBV5-1 and TRBJ2-2, the full variable domain reads KAGVTQTPRYLIKTRGQQVTLSCSPISGHRSVSWYQQTPGQGLQFLFEYFSETQRNKGNFPGRFSGRQFSNSRSEMNVSTLELGDSALYLCASISGATGELFFGEGSRLTVL.

This chain joins TRBV7-9 and TRBJ1-3; the TCRdb D gene call, TRBD1, has no DNA to confirm it. The CDR3 runs to 14 residues. Germline values: CDR1 SEHNR, CDR2 FQNEAQ (reference sequence). Here the CDR3 reads CASSSTGVGNTIYF.

The rearrangement joins TRBV7-3 to TRBJ2-1; TCRdb returns TRBD2, unconfirmable since there is no DNA. This CDR3 has 17 residues. The germline gives CDR1 SGHTA, CDR2 FQGTGA. CDR3 sequence reads: CASSFYAGTRGFNEQFF.

This chain connects TRBV7-3 to TRBJ1-1; TCRdb calls TRBD1, which cannot be checked without DNA. The CDR3 length is 13 residues. Per the germline V gene, CDR1 is SGHTA and CDR2 is FQGTGA. The CDR3: CASSPNLGVEAFF.

The chain carries TRBV7-3 and TRBJ2-1; TCRdb lists TRBD1, though no DNA is available to test this call. The germline CDR1 and CDR2 sequences are SGHTA and FQGTGA. This CDR3 contains 15 residues. The CDR3 sequence is CASSLVGPGGNEQFF.

This sequence joins TRBV15 and TRBJ1-6; TCRdb reports TRBD1, a call that lacks DNA to check it against. The CDR3 loop spans 15 amino acids. CDR1 and CDR2 (germline): LNHNV, YYDKDF (reference sequence). This chain's CDR3 is CATSRARGGNSPLHF.

The chain joins TRBV15 to TRBJ2-1; there is no DNA to check the TCRdb D call of TRBD1. The CDR3 length is 15 residues. In germline, CDR1 is LNHNV, CDR2 YYDKDF (reference sequence). The CDR3 spells CATSRADRGHNEQFF.

The rearrangement uses TRBV9 and TRBJ1-1. The CDR3 consists of 15 residues. Germline CDR1 SGDLS, CDR2 YYNGEE. Here the CDR3 reads CASSVGGVGNTEAFF.

CDR3 amino acids: CASSQARGTNTGELFF. The V call is TRBV4-3, the J call TRBJ2-2; the D call of TRBD1 rests on TCRdb alone, since no DNA is present to check it. The length of the CDR3 is 16 residues. Germline CDR1 is LGHNA and CDR2 is YSLEER.

J is TRBJ2-2 and V is TRBV4-3; TCRdb picks TRBD1, but there is no DNA to check that call. Looked up from germline, CDR1 is LGHNA and CDR2 is YSLEER. The CDR3 runs to 20 residues. CDR3 region: CASSQDSSGVWGASTGELFF.

The chain is built from TRBV20-1 and TRBJ2-2; TCRdb's D call, TRBD2, is unchecked because there is no DNA. CDR1 is DFQATT and CDR2 is SNEGSKA in the germline V gene (reference sequence). The CDR3 is made up of 15 amino acids. The CDR3 reads CSAFKIAGGTGELFF.

The chain links TRBV28 to TRBJ2-7; checking the TCRdb D call of TRBD2 is not possible without DNA. CDR3 length: 15 amino acids. From germline, CDR1 is MDHEN and CDR2 SYDVKM. This CDR3 is CASRYSGTSSYEQYF.

The chain combines TRBV5-5 with TRBJ1-5. Germline assignment: CDR1 SGHKS and CDR2 YYEKEE (reference sequence). This CDR3 contains 14 residues. The CDR3 reads CASSFDPRNQPQHF.

This chain connects TRBV19 to TRBJ2-2; as DNA is missing, the TRBD1 call by TCRdb cannot be tested. The CDR3 is 16 amino acids. The V gene's germline CDR1 is LNHDA and CDR2 SQIVND (reference sequence). CDR3 in amino acids: CASSIKGQGYTGELFF.

The CDR3 protein is CSGYDQRGNQPQHF. This chain connects TRBV20-1 to TRBJ1-5. The CDR3 loop spans 14 amino acids. Looked up from germline, CDR1 is DFQATT and CDR2 is SNEGSKA (reference sequence).

The chain recombines TRBV4-1 with TRBJ2-3; TCRdb reports TRBD2, a call that lacks DNA to check it against. CDR1 is MGHRA, CDR2 YSYEKL, per germline. CDR3 length equals 18 residues. The CDR3 region is CASSLSGLAGENTDTQYF.